The present TCR beta chain was sequenced within a study of shared T cell receptors in the human thymus. The assay was immunoSEQ multiplex PCR, and TCRdb's table has in-frame clones only and misses some. The repertoire includes about 610,000 clones, approximately 90% of them detected once, and around 0.0099% sits in the top ten. In its sample, this clone was seen once. This CDR3 has 14 amino acids. The V gene lost 2 bases and the J gene lost 1 base, with 6 bases spanning the gap. Germline values: CDR1 MGHRA, CDR2 YSYEKL. These data were also filed under a second study, of human thymus T cells. From that report: Healthy Finnish infants undergoing corrective surgery for congenital heart defects provided the donor material. Resections were taken during corrective heart surgery, and the thymus tissue came from these. In thymic and blood repertoires alike, V and J usage looked biased. Unrelated people showed highly overlapping thymic repertoires, related research reported.

This TCR came from a boy in the first two years of life with a congenital heart defect. Sequencing was done on a sample of thymocytes. The chain couples TRBV4-1 to TRBJ1-5; unclear D gene. Here the CDR3 DNA reads TGCGCCAGCAGCCAAAAGGAGAGCAATCAGCCCCAGCATTTT. This codes for CASSQKESNQPQHF.